This T cell receptor (beta chain) originates from a study of blood T cell repertoires in COVID-19. The CDR3 is made up of 14 amino acids. Germline V gene data show CDR1 as SGHTA and CDR2 as FQGTGA. After removal of 4 bases from V and 2 bases from J, the junction contained 5 bases not matched to a gene. In the original processing: It was from reference gene primer amplification that nucleated cell counts were estimated. Method: immunoSEQ multiplex PCR; TCRdb's copy keeps in-frame clones and lacks some. V and J calls and clone size are given by that table; D and trimming were obtained from the DNA. This table has 25,000 to 35,000 clones, roughly 84% appearing once.

This TCR came from a man aged 65 to 85 with active COVID-19. Sequencing was performed on peripheral blood. The chain uses TRBV7-3 and TRBJ2-7; 7 bases line up with TRBD1. DNA for the CDR3: TGTGCCAGCAGCTCCCGGGGACAGACCTACGAGCAGTACTTC. Translated, it gives CASSSRGQTYEQYF. The whole variable domain, filled in from reference TRBV7-3 and TRBJ2-7, reads GAGVSQTPSNKVTEKGKYVELRCDPISGHTALYWYRQSLGQGPEFLIYFQGTGAADDSGLPNDRFFAVRPEGSVSTLKIQRTERGDSAVYLCASSSRGQTYEQYFGPGTRLTVT.